A selection of T cell receptor beta chains follows, all from one sample in a study of graft-versus-host responses after intestinal transplantation. Sequencing used immunoSEQ multiplex PCR; TCRdb keeps in-frame clones, though not all of them. The sample has about 63,000 clones, 89% seen once. The sequenced sample was ileum tissue, obtained approximately 370 days after transplant. These TCRs come from a human patient who received an intestinal transplant, so some T cells may come from the graft donor. The CDR3 runs from the conserved cysteine through the conserved F or W. The D gene is left open where the match is weak. Only part of the rows carry a size: once, few, many, or a class if the clone is expanded.

size: NA; V: TRBV29-1; J: TRBJ1-2; D: TRBD1; DNA: TGCAGCGTAACAGGGGTGTCTAACTATGGCTACACCTTC; CDR3: CSVTGVSNYGYTF
size: NA; V: TRBV29-1; J: TRBJ2-1; D: TRBD2; DNA: TGCAGCGTTGAAGATAGCAAGCGGGAGACCTACAATGAGCAGTTCTTC; CDR3: CSVEDSKRETYNEQFF
size: NA; V: TRBV25-1; J: TRBJ1-2; D: NA; DNA: TGTGCCAGCAGTGAAGGGGGAGGGGAGAGGGTGAGTGGCTACACCTTC; CDR3: CASSEGGGERVSGYTF
size: NA; V: TRBV30; J: TRBJ2-6; D: NA; DNA: TGTGCCTGGAGTGACCGTACCTCTGGGGCCAACGTCCTGACTTTC; CDR3: CAWSDRTSGANVLTF
size: NA; V: TRBV7-6; J: TRBJ2-5; D: TRBD2; DNA: TGTGCCAGCAGCTTAGGGACAAGCGGGGGCCCCCAAGAGACCCAGTACTTC; CDR3: CASSLGTSGGPQETQYF
size: few; V: TRBV19; J: TRBJ1-3; D: NA; DNA: TGTGCCAGTGGGAGCTCCGAATCTGGAAACACCATATATTTT; CDR3: CASGSSESGNTIYF
size: NA; V: TRBV15; J: TRBJ2-3; D: NA; DNA: TGTGCCACCAGCAGGAGGGGTACCGCAGGAGATACGCAGTATTTT; CDR3: CATSRRGTAGDTQYF
size: NA; V: TRBV5-1; J: TRBJ1-4; D: NA; DNA: TGCGCCAGCAGCTTATCAAATGAAAAACTGTTTTTT; CDR3: CASSLSNEKLFF
size: NA; V: TRBV2; J: TRBJ1-1; D: TRBD1; DNA: TGTGCCAGCACCCAATGGGGACAGGGTGCGACGGCTTTCTTT; CDR3: CASTQWGQGATAFF
size: NA; V: TRBV13; J: TRBJ1-1; D: NA; DNA: TGTGCCAGCAGCTTAGTAGGGGAAGCTTTCTTT; CDR3: CASSLVGEAFF
size: NA; V: TRBV9; J: TRBJ2-1; D: TRBD2; DNA: TGTGCCAGCAGCGTAGGAGCTACGAGCGGGGGGAACAATGAGCAGTTCTTC; CDR3: CASSVGATSGGNNEQFF
size: NA; V: TRBV2; J: TRBJ2-3; D: NA; DNA: TGTGCCAGCAGTGACGGAACCACAGATACGCAGTATTTT; CDR3: CASSDGTTDTQYF
size: once; V: TRBV28; J: TRBJ1-1; D: TRBD1; DNA: TGTGCCAGCAGTCTTTCAGGGGGCCCTGAAGCTTTCTTT; CDR3: CASSLSGGPEAFF
size: NA; V: TRBV19; J: TRBJ2-7; D: NA; DNA: TGTGCCAGTAGTGGTGTGGGCGCTAAGGGCGAGCAGTACTTC; CDR3: CASSGVGAKGEQYF
size: NA; V: TRBV2; J: TRBJ2-3; D: NA; DNA: TGTGCCAGCAGTCCGGACTATAATACGCAGTATTTT; CDR3: CASSPDYNTQYF
size: NA; V: TRBV11-1; J: TRBJ1-3; D: NA; DNA: TGTGCCAGCAGCGCAGGACAAGCTGGAAACACCATATATTTT; CDR3: CASSAGQAGNTIYF
size: NA; V: TRBV14; J: TRBJ2-1; D: TRBD2; DNA: TGTGCCAGCAGCCAAGGACTAGCCCGGAATGAGCAGTTCTTC; CDR3: CASSQGLARNEQFF
size: few; V: TRBV7-2; J: TRBJ2-7; D: NA; DNA: TGTGCCAGCAGCCCTGTTAGGTCCTACGAGCAGTACTTC; CDR3: CASSPVRSYEQYF
size: NA; V: TRBV5-1; J: TRBJ1-1; D: TRBD1; DNA: TGCGCCAGCAGCCAGTTACAGGGGAGGGACACTGAAGCTTTCTTT; CDR3: CASSQLQGRDTEAFF
size: NA; V: TRBV18; J: TRBJ1-2; D: TRBD1; DNA: TGTGCCAGCTCACCACAGACAGGGGCTAACTATGGCTACACCTTC; CDR3: CASSPQTGANYGYTF
size: once; V: TRBV6-1; J: TRBJ1-1; D: NA; DNA: TGTGCCAGCAGTGAGTTAGGGAAGGCCACTGAAGCTTTCTTT; CDR3: CASSELGKATEAFF
size: NA; V: TRBV7-7; J: TRBJ2-3; D: TRBD2; DNA: TGTGCTAGCAGCTTCGGACTAGCGGGAGGTCATACGCAGTATTTT; CDR3: CASSFGLAGGHTQYF
size: NA; V: TRBV2; J: TRBJ1-6; D: NA; DNA: TGTGCCAGCAGTGAGTGTGATAATTCACCCCTCCACTTT; CDR3: CASSECDNSPLHF
size: few; V: TRBV6-1; J: TRBJ1-6; D: NA; DNA: TGTGCCAGCAGTGAGGGAGCTTCACCCCTCCACTTT; CDR3: CASSEGASPLHF
size: NA; V: TRBV4-1; J: TRBJ1-4; D: NA; DNA: TGCGCCAGCAGCCAAGATCTTACAGGAGGTGGAGGTGAAAAACTGTTTTTT; CDR3: CASSQDLTGGGGEKLFF
size: NA; V: TRBV4-1; J: TRBJ2-7; D: NA; DNA: TGCGCCAGCAGCTCCTACGGGACGACCTCCTACGAGCAGTACTTC; CDR3: CASSSYGTTSYEQYF
size: NA; V: TRBV11-2; J: TRBJ2-7; D: TRBD1; DNA: TGTGCCAGCAGCTTAGAATCTGGAGATCGGACAGGGGCCTACGAGCAGTACTTC; CDR3: CASSLESGDRTGAYEQYF
size: NA; V: TRBV5-1; J: TRBJ1-3; D: NA; DNA: TGCGCCAGCAGCTCGGACGGCGCCTCTGGAAACACCATATATTTT; CDR3: CASSSDGASGNTIYF
size: NA; V: TRBV28; J: TRBJ2-3; D: TRBD1; DNA: TGTGCCAGCAGTCCCGTTTGGACAGGGAGCACAGATACGCAGTATTTT; CDR3: CASSPVWTGSTDTQYF
size: NA; V: TRBV4-1; J: TRBJ1-5; D: NA; DNA: TGCGCCAGCAGCCAAGTTGTGGATCAGCCCCAGCATTTT; CDR3: CASSQVVDQPQHF
size: NA; V: TRBV2; J: TRBJ2-1; D: TRBD1; DNA: TGTGCCAGCCCGATCGGACAGGGGGTGTCGAATGAGCAGTTCTTC; CDR3: CASPIGQGVSNEQFF
size: once; V: TRBV5-1; J: TRBJ2-5; D: NA; DNA: TGCGCCAGCAGCTTTAAGGGTTCCGAGACCCAGTACTTC; CDR3: CASSFKGSETQYF
size: NA; V: TRBV25-1; J: TRBJ1-2; D: NA; DNA: TGTGCCAGCAACAACCTCGGGGGAGATGGCTACACCTTC; CDR3: CASNNLGGDGYTF
size: NA; V: TRBV6-5; J: TRBJ1-5; D: TRBD1; DNA: TGTGCCAGCAGTGTAACCGGGACAGGGAATCAGCCCCAGCATTTT; CDR3: CASSVTGTGNQPQHF
size: NA; V: TRBV6-1; J: TRBJ2-1; D: NA; DNA: TGTGCCAGCATCTACTCCACAAATGAGCAGTTCTTC; CDR3: CASIYSTNEQFF
size: NA; V: TRBV11-2; J: TRBJ2-1; D: NA; DNA: TGTGCCAGCAGCTTAGTTATAGGCTTTAACAATGAGCAGTTCTTC; CDR3: CASSLVIGFNNEQFF
size: NA; V: TRBV18; J: TRBJ2-7; D: TRBD1; DNA: TGTGCCAGCTCACCGACAGGGACAGGGGGCGGGTACGAGCAGTACTTC; CDR3: CASSPTGTGGGYEQYF
size: NA; V: TRBV18; J: TRBJ1-4; D: NA; DNA: TGTGCCAGCTCACCGACCCTAGCGTGGGGACTGTTTTTT; CDR3: CASSPTLAWGLFF
size: NA; V: TRBV5-1; J: TRBJ2-2; D: TRBD1; DNA: TGCGCCAGCAGCCCGGACAGGGGTTACACCGGGGAGCTGTTTTTT; CDR3: CASSPDRGYTGELFF
size: NA; V: TRBV5-1; J: TRBJ2-1; D: NA; DNA: TGCGCCAGCAGCAAGGACAGTTACAATGAGCAGTTCTTC; CDR3: CASSKDSYNEQFF
size: NA; V: TRBV7-6; J: TRBJ2-7; D: TRBD1; DNA: TGTGCCAGCAGCAGATCCGGGACAGGGGGCTCCTACGAGCAGTACTTC; CDR3: CASSRSGTGGSYEQYF
size: NA; V: TRBV7-3; J: TRBJ2-5; D: NA; DNA: TGTGCCAGCAGCTTAGTAAAGGAAGCCTCCCAGTACTTC; CDR3: CASSLVKEASQYF
size: NA; V: TRBV18; J: TRBJ1-1; D: NA; DNA: TGTGCCAGCTCACTAAAGTCCTACGAAGCTTTCTTT; CDR3: CASSLKSYEAFF
size: NA; V: TRBV28; J: TRBJ1-6; D: TRBD1; DNA: TGTGCCAGCAGCCTCGACAGGGGAGATTCACCCCTCCACTTT; CDR3: CASSLDRGDSPLHF
size: NA; V: TRBV4-2; J: TRBJ2-2; D: NA; DNA: TGTGCCAGCAGCCAAGAAGGTCAGCGACTCACCGGGGAGCTGTTTTTT; CDR3: CASSQEGQRLTGELFF
size: NA; V: TRBV6-4; J: TRBJ2-5; D: TRBD2; DNA: TGTGCCAGCAGTCCGACTAGCGGGGTGGTAAAGTACTTC; CDR3: CASSPTSGVVKYF
size: NA; V: TRBV9; J: TRBJ1-2; D: NA; DNA: TGTGCCAGCAGCGTAGGGGGACGTCCTAACTATGGCTACACCTTC; CDR3: CASSVGGRPNYGYTF
size: once; V: TRBV27; J: TRBJ2-3; D: NA; DNA: TGTGCCAGCCTTAGCGGAGGCGGGGCAGATACGCAGTATTTT; CDR3: CASLSGGGADTQYF
size: NA; V: TRBV6-6; J: TRBJ2-7; D: NA; DNA: TGTGCCAGCATCGGGTACTCCTACGAGCAGTACTTC; CDR3: CASIGYSYEQYF
size: NA; V: TRBV28; J: TRBJ1-1; D: NA; DNA: TGTGCCAGCAGTTTAGCTAGGGGAGCTTTCTTT; CDR3: CASSLARGAFF
size: NA; V: TRBV4-1; J: TRBJ2-7; D: NA; DNA: TGCGCCAGCAGCCACACGAGGGTCGCCGAGCAGTACTTC; CDR3: CASSHTRVAEQYF
size: NA; V: TRBV7-6; J: TRBJ2-5; D: NA; DNA: TGTGCCAGCAGTCAATCGGGACCTAAAGAGACCCAGTACTTC; CDR3: CASSQSGPKETQYF
size: NA; V: TRBV18; J: TRBJ1-1; D: TRBD1; DNA: TGTGCCAGCTCACCCGGGACAGGGACTGAAGCTTTCTTT; CDR3: CASSPGTGTEAFF
size: NA; V: TRBV6-5; J: TRBJ1-1; D: NA; DNA: TGTGCCAGCAGTTATGGGGTGGAGTTCGAAGCTTTCTTT; CDR3: CASSYGVEFEAFF